This T cell receptor (beta chain) was identified during a study of human T cells and chemical hapten exposure. General study points: Significantly more large CDR3 similarity clusters arose among expanded TCRs than among controls.

This clonotype was counted between two and nine times. The antigen is unknown. Individual cDNA molecules in this library carried unique molecular identifiers. Authors' methods: Individual samples carried between about 23,224 and 700,000 TCRs, with 85,000 to 100,000 as the median. TCRdb independently ran MiXCR on the RACE reads; one entry per CDR3 protein. What appears here as the V and J calls and clone size reflects TCRdb's work, not the paper's. The sample shows some 110,000 distinct CDR3 sequences, about 12% of them seen only once. Time point in this sample: pre-sensitization, week 0. Documented treatment: therapeutic diphenylcyclopropenone sensitization with weekly scalp DPC. Germline CDR1 SGHAT, CDR2 FQDESV (reference sequence). The CDR3 contains 16 residues. The V end was cut by 1 base, the J end by 3 bases, with 15 bases between.

Material: whole blood, obtained in connection with sensitization to the hapten diphenylcyclopropenone (DPC). This receptor was taken from a woman aged 45 to 65 with alopecia areata. Some clones in this sample may be carry-over from other donors' samples. This chain links TRBV11-1 with TRBJ1-2; D is unclear. The CDR3 nucleotides read TGTGCCAGCAGCTTAGGTTTAGACTCGGGGTACTATGGCTACACCTTC. Its protein product is CASSLGLDSGYYGYTF.